This TCR beta chain stems from a study of blood T cell repertoires in COVID-19. In the study overall: Material from acute and convalescent COVID-19 was sourced from the United States, Italy and Spain. Sources were T cells, B-cell-depleted T cells, or PBMCs; the material itself was cDNA or gDNA.

Authors' data handling: Amplified reference gene primers provided the basis for estimating nucleated cell counts. Clones were sequenced by immunoSEQ multiplex PCR, and TCRdb holds only the in-frame ones, with some missing. The V and J calls and clone size come from that table; D and trimming were worked out from the DNA. The sample shows about 250,000 clones, over 70% of them seen only once. This clone was detected only a few times. The TCR originated in a man older than 75 with acute or convalescent COVID-19. Specimen: peripheral blood.

DNA for the CDR3: TGTGCCAGCAGCTTATTTGGGACAGCCTCCTACGAGCAGTACTTC. It specifies CASSLFGTASYEQYF. The gene calls are TRBV11-2 and TRBJ2-7, with 7 positions matching TRBD1. Germline CDR1 reads SGHAT; CDR2 reads FQNNGV. The CDR3 is 15 amino acids. The ends lost 2 bases at V and 0 bases at J; junction bases unmatched: 4. Filled out from reference TRBV11-2 and TRBJ2-7, the complete variable domain reads EAGVAQSPRYKIIEKRQSVAFWCNPISGHATLYWYQQILGQGPKLLIQFQNNGVVDDSQLPKDRFSAERLKGVDSTLKIQPAKLEDSAVYLCASSLFGTASYEQYFGPGTRLTVT.